These 15 T cell receptor beta chains were all obtained from the same sample, sequenced in a study of cytomegalovirus exposure and HLA in healthy donors. 13 Jbeta primers and 60 Vbeta primers were used for the PCR. TCRdb's table, derived via immunoSEQ multiplex PCR, lists solely in-frame clones and lacks some. This table holds fewer than 150,000 clones, roughly four fifths found once. Sequencing was carried out using PBMCs. The origin of the receptors is a man aged 25-40 years in good health and CMV-seronegative.

The table lists this clone with a count of one. CDR3 DNA: TGTGCCAGCAGCGTAGATGAGGGCAGAACCTACGAGCAGTACTTC. Translating it yields CASSVDEGRTYEQYF. The chain links TRBV9 to TRBJ2-7; perhaps TRBD2 as D (5 bases). Germline V gene data show CDR1 as SGDLS and CDR2 as YYNGEE. Trimming took off 0 bases at V and 2 bases at J, with 12 bases between the two ends. The CDR3 extends over 15 amino acids.

The chain employs TRBV5-1 and TRBJ1-4, with a possible D match to TRBD1 (6 bases). Trimming pared 0 bases from V and 3 bases from J, leaving 12 bases between. Germline V gene sequence: CDR1 SGHRS, CDR2 YFSETQ. The CDR3 has 16 residues. The CDR3 bases are TGCGCCAGCAGCTTGGTCTCAGGGGTGGCTAATGAAAAACTGTTTTTT. It encodes CASSLVSGVANEKLFF.

This clone was seen ten or more times. The chain couples TRBV5-1 to TRBJ2-7; 7 bases align to TRBD2. Germline V gives CDR1 SGHRS, CDR2 YFSETQ. The length of the CDR3 is 14 residues. Trimming cost V 7 bases and J 1 base; bases outside gene matches: 8. DNA of the CDR3: TGCGCCAGCGCCTGGGGGGGAGATTCCTACGAGCAGTACTTC. It is translated as CASAWGGDSYEQYF.

This chain links TRBV28 with TRBJ2-7; 10 positions match TRBD1. The CDR3 contains 17 residues. Losses at the gene ends were 4 bases for V and 3 bases for J; bases not matched to a gene: 12. From germline, CDR1 is MDHEN and CDR2 SYDVKM. CDR3 nucleotide sequence: TGTGCCAGCAGTTCGGCCGGGGGGGGACAGGGGTACTACGAGCAGTACTTC. It encodes CASSSAGGGQGYYEQYF.

This clone has a handful of counts. This chain joins TRBV29-1 and TRBJ2-2; 8 bases agree with TRBD1. With V trimmed by 6 bases and J by 5 bases, 5 bases remained unmatched. CDR1 is SQVTM, CDR2 ANQGSEA, per germline. The CDR3 length is 13 residues. The CDR3 nucleotides are TGCAGCGTCGCAGGGGGCAGTACCGGGGAGCTGTTTTTT. This encodes CSVAGGSTGELFF.

In its sample, this clone was seen once. The chain carries TRBV21-1 and TRBJ2-3; the tabulated D call, TRBD2, remains unverified against the DNA. TRBV21-1 is tagged as a pseudogene. The CDR3 consists of 18 residues. CDR3 loop: CASSTRRVRAYSTDTQYF. DNA of the CDR3: TGTGCCAGCAGCACACGGAGGGTTCGGGCCTATAGCACAGATACGCAGTATTTT.

Here the CDR3 DNA reads TGTGCCAGCAGTCCTTTGAGCCAGACAGGGGGGAAACTGTTTTTT. This gives the protein CASSPLSQTGGKLFF. This chain uses TRBV6-5 with TRBJ1-4, with 9 nucleotides matching TRBD1. The V and J ends lost 5 bases and 11 bases, in that order; junction bases with no gene match: 12. This CDR3 has 15 amino acids. CDR1 and CDR2 (germline): MNHEY, SVGAGI.

The chain employs TRBV28 and TRBJ1-4, with D perhaps TRBD1 (6 bases). CDR3 size: 11 residues. Looked up from germline, CDR1 is MDHEN and CDR2 is SYDVKM. V dropped 2 bases and J dropped 14 bases, with 9 bases sitting between them. The CDR3: CASSLRGGLFF. Here the CDR3 DNA reads TGTGCCAGCAGTTTAAGAGGGGGTCTGTTTTTT.

The chain is built from TRBV30 and TRBJ2-2; D is uncertain. The CDR3 loop spans 12 amino acids. Per germline, CDR1 GTSNPN and CDR2 SVGIG (reference sequence). The V end was cut by 0 bases, the J end by 4 bases, with 3 bases between. The CDR3 loop is CAWSVRTGELFF. The CDR3 DNA follows: TGTGCCTGGAGTGTTCGCACCGGGGAGCTGTTTTTT.

The V call is TRBV6-5, the J call TRBJ1-1; D is unresolved. The CDR3 sequence is 13 residues long. V lost 2 bases and J lost 2, with 6 bases in between. From germline, CDR1 is MNHEY and CDR2 SVGAGI. The CDR3 DNA reads as TGTGCCAGCAGTTACCAGAAAAACACTGAAGCTTTCTTT. This sequence encodes CASSYQKNTEAFF.

V gene TRBV7-2 combines with J gene TRBJ1-1, with 7 bases lining up with TRBD1. This CDR3 region has 17 residues. Per the germline V gene, CDR1 is SGHTA and CDR2 is FQGNSA. J gave up 2 bases and V 4 bases, and 13 bases lay outside the gene matches. Here the CDR3 DNA reads TGTGCCAGCAGCTCCTTAAAGACCGGGACAGCCAACACTGAAGCTTTCTTT. Its protein product is CASSSLKTGTANTEAFF.

In this sample, this clone turned up a few times. The chain couples TRBV4-3 to TRBJ1-6, with D maybe TRBD1 (6 bases). V lost 0 bases and J lost 7, with 13 bases in between. From germline, CDR1 is LGHNA and CDR2 YSLEER. The length of the CDR3 is 16 residues. The DNA of the CDR3 is TGCGCCAGCAGCCAAGATATCACAGGGCGAAATTCACCCCTCCACTTT. Its translation: CASSQDITGRNSPLHF.

This chain links TRBV7-9 with TRBJ1-2; 7 positions match TRBD1. Germline V gene data show CDR1 as SEHNR and CDR2 as FQNEAQ (reference sequence). The CDR3 consists of 13 residues. V shed 5 bases, J shed 2 bases, and the junction held 2 bases outside the gene matches. CDR3 sequence: CASSQTGNYGYTF. In DNA, the CDR3 is TGTGCCAGCAGCCAGACAGGGAACTATGGCTACACCTTC.

This clone was seen a few times. The rearrangement uses TRBV15 and TRBJ2-2; 7 positions match TRBD1. This CDR3 has 17 residues. V trimming: 1 base; J trimming: 3 bases; junction bases outside the gene matches: 8. Germline V lookup: CDR1 LNHNV, CDR2 YYDKDF (reference sequence). The CDR3 sequence: CATSRGPQGVDTGELFF. The CDR3 DNA reads as TGTGCCACCAGCAGAGGCCCCCAGGGGGTGGACACCGGGGAGCTGTTTTTT.

CDR3 sequence: CSVRGYRGKNTEAFF. CDR3 nucleotide sequence: TGCAGCGTTCGAGGCTACAGGGGGAAGAACACTGAAGCTTTCTTT. The chain couples TRBV29-1 to TRBJ1-1; 8 bases fit TRBD1. Germline V lookup: CDR1 SQVTM, CDR2 ANQGSEA. V was pared by 5 bases and J by 1 base, with 9 bases of the junction left unmatched. The CDR3 runs to 15 residues.